Sequencing of this T cell receptor (beta chain) was carried out in a study of cytomegalovirus exposure and HLA in healthy donors. The overall study: Earlier, 100 million to 120 million unique TCR beta sequences were recovered from 200 million or so T cells by an analysis. General study points: CMV serostatus alone was available as immune exposure information. Both high specificity and high sensitivity reportedly marked the classifier's diagnosis of cytomegalovirus status.

After removal of 1 base from V and 9 bases from J, the junction contained 12 bases not matched to a gene. CDR3 length equals 15 residues. Germline V CDR1 and CDR2: SEHNR, FQNEAQ (reference sequence). The PCR had 60 Vbeta and 13 Jbeta primers. The assay was immunoSEQ multiplex PCR, and TCRdb's table has in-frame clones only and misses some. The table records about 110,000 clones, 70% to 80% of them present only once. Regarding this clone: Antigen: not known.

This receptor was taken from a middle-aged woman in good health and CMV-seropositive. The V and J genes are TRBV7-9 and TRBJ2-7, with 7 positions matching TRBD1. The sequenced material came from PBMCs. This chain's CDR3 is CASSLVGTEVQGQYF. As DNA, the CDR3 is TGTGCCAGCAGCTTAGTAGGGACAGAAGTTCAAGGGCAGTACTTC. Together with reference TRBV7-9 and TRBJ2-7, the CDR3 gives the full variable domain: DTGVSQNPRHKITKRGQNVTFRCDPISEHNRLYWYRQTLGQGPEFLTYFQNEAQLEKSRLLSDRFSAERPKGSFSTLEIQRTEQGDSAMYLCASSLVGTEVQGQYFGPGTRLTVT.